The entry below gives a single T cell receptor beta chain sequence along with its context. The antigen remains undetermined. This CDR3 has 15 residues. The germline gives CDR1 SGHVS, CDR2 FQNEAQ. Trimming removed 1 base at V and 4 bases at J, with 8 bases between. This specimen comes from a study of shared clonotypes between healthy human individuals. Findings of the study overall: The authors expected sequencing depth to affect clonotype sharing among donors. Sorted-subset sequencing was shown by rarefaction to be incomplete despite large depth.

TCRdb's copy holds only in-frame clones and misses some; the assay was immunoSEQ multiplex PCR. This table holds some 660,000 clones, around 73% found once. Source material: memory CD4+ T cells sorted from blood. The subset was: CD45RA-negative fraction. V gene TRBV7-8 combines with J gene TRBJ2-6, with a possible D match to TRBD2 (5 bases). The receptor comes from a woman between 25 and 40 years old in good health. CDR3 sequence: CASSLGRWGANVLTF. The CDR3 coding sequence is TGTGCCAGCAGCTTAGGGAGGTGGGGGGCCAACGTCCTGACTTTC.